One and the same sample provided the 9 T cell receptor beta chains below, sequenced in a study of cytomegalovirus exposure and HLA in healthy donors. 13 Jbeta primers and 60 Vbeta primers were used for the PCR. The data were produced by immunoSEQ multiplex PCR, yet TCRdb's version contains in-frame clones alone and is incomplete. The repertoire consists of around 130,000 clones, with about 81% occurring once and the leading ten covering around 2%. Sequenced sample: PBMCs. These receptors came from a man in his forties in good health and CMV-seronegative.

The V call is TRBV27, the J call TRBJ2-2; no reliable D call. Trimming took off 4 bases at V and 4 bases at J, with 10 bases between the two ends. The CDR3 runs to 14 residues. Germline-derived CDR1 and CDR2 are MNHEY and SMNVEV (reference sequence). This CDR3 is CASSSLLGTGELFF. CDR3 nucleotides: TGTGCCAGCAGTTCCCTCCTCGGCACCGGGGAGCTGTTTTTT.

The V call is TRBV27, the J call TRBJ2-5, with D maybe TRBD2 (6 bases). V was pared by 2 bases and J by 5 bases, with 9 bases between. Germline assignment: CDR1 MNHEY and CDR2 SMNVEV (reference sequence). The CDR3 is 13 amino acids. The CDR3 loop is CASSLEGGETQYF. For the CDR3, the DNA is TGTGCCAGCAGTTTAGAAGGAGGGGAGACCCAGTACTTC.

The chain combines TRBV7-9 with TRBJ2-7; D might be TRBD1 (5 bases). Germline CDR1 reads SEHNR; CDR2 reads FQNEAQ (reference sequence). Between the trimmed V and J ends, which lost 3 bases and 3 bases, there was a span of 9 bases. The CDR3 extends over 13 amino acids. CDR3 DNA: TGTGCCAGCAGCTTTACAGGTGACTACGAGCAGTACTTC. Its protein is CASSFTGDYEQYF. Full variable domain (remainder filled in from reference TRBV7-9 and TRBJ2-7): DTGVSQNPRHKITKRGQNVTFRCDPISEHNRLYWYRQTLGQGPEFLTYFQNEAQLEKSRLLSDRFSAERPKGSFSTLEIQRTEQGDSAMYLCASSFTGDYEQYFGPGTRLTVT.

This chain links TRBV7-8 with TRBJ1-1; TRBD1 aligns across 8 bases. V was pared by 0 bases and J by 0 bases, with 9 bases of the junction left unmatched. Germline CDR1 and CDR2: SGHVS and FQNEAQ. This CDR3 spans 18 amino acids. CDR3 sequence reads: CASSLAVTGGAMNTEAFF. The DNA of the CDR3 is TGTGCCAGCAGCTTAGCGGTAACAGGGGGAGCCATGAACACTGAAGCTTTCTTT.

This chain joins TRBV6-1 and TRBJ2-7; maybe TRBD1 (6 bases). The CDR3 runs to 17 residues. Germline assignment: CDR1 MNHNS and CDR2 SASEGT. V lost 2 bases, J lost 0 bases, and 17 bases lay in between. DNA of the CDR3: TGTGCCAGCAGTGAATTGACAGGAGGTTACAGCTCCTACGAGCAGTACTTC. Amino acids: CASSELTGGYSSYEQYF.

V gene TRBV29-1 combines with J gene TRBJ1-2, with a weak D call TRBD1 (6 bases). The CDR3 extends over 17 amino acids. Per the germline V gene, CDR1 is SQVTM and CDR2 is ANQGSEA. V gave up 2 bases and J gave up 0 bases, with 19 bases separating them. CDR3 DNA: TGCAGCGTTGAATCAACAATGGGGGGGGCACCTAACTATGGCTACACCTTC. Protein: CSVESTMGGAPNYGYTF.

J is TRBJ2-1 and V is TRBV9; 13 positions match TRBD2. Germline values: CDR1 SGDLS, CDR2 YYNGEE. J gave up 6 bases and V 0 bases, and 3 bases lay outside the gene matches. The CDR3 is made up of 16 amino acids. The CDR3 here is CASSVDGLAGVNEQFF. The CDR3 region has the DNA TGTGCCAGCAGCGTAGACGGACTAGCGGGAGTCAATGAGCAGTTCTTC. The complete variable domain, with remaining parts taken from reference TRBV9 and TRBJ2-1, reads DSGVTQTPKHLITATGQRVTLRCSPRSGDLSVYWYQQSLDQGLQFLIQYYNGEERAKGNILERFSAQQFPDLHSELNLSSLELGDSALYFCASSVDGLAGVNEQFFGPGTRLTVL.

The chain recombines TRBV4-3 with TRBJ1-1, with a possible D match to TRBD1 (5 bases). This CDR3 spans 16 amino acids. The germline V gene has CDR1 LGHNA and CDR2 YSLEER. Trimming took off 0 bases at V and 1 base at J, with 12 bases between the two ends. The CDR3 loop reads CASSQDLRGSNTEAFF. The CDR3 bases are TGCGCCAGCAGCCAAGATCTTAGGGGATCGAACACTGAAGCTTTCTTT.

The chain recombines TRBV7-2 with TRBJ2-5, with TRBD2 matching 8 bases. With 5 bases clipped from V and 5 bases from J, the junction kept 4 bases outside the gene matches. The CDR3 runs to 13 residues. Germline CDR1 and CDR2: SGHTA and FQGNSA. The CDR3 spells CASSRGGTETQYF. Here the CDR3 DNA reads TGTGCCAGCAGCCGGGGGGGGACGGAGACCCAGTACTTC.